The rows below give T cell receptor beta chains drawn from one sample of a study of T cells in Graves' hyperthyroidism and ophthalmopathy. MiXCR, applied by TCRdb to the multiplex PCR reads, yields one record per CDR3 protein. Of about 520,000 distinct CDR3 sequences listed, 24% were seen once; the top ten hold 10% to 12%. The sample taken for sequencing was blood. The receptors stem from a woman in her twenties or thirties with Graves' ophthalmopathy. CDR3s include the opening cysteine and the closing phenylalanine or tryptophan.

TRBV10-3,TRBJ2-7,CAISESTSGGNEQYF
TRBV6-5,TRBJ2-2,CASSYVAGHTGELFF
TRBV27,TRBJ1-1,CASSPDRGGHTEAFF
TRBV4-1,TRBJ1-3,CASSQPRTAGNTIYF
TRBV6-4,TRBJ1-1,CASSAIEYTEAFF
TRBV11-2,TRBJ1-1,CAGSPGQGQVALSNTEACF
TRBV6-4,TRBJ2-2,CASSRTTSGVTGELFF
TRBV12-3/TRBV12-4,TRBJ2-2,CASRTQKDILGELFF
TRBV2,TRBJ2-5,CASRTGKGETQYF
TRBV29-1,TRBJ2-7,CSVEDPSSEAYEQYF
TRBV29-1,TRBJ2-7,CSAVLWSGTGYHEQYF
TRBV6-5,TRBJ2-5,CASSHSYIAGGPTETQYF
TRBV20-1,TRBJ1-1,CSARGSGEGTEAFF
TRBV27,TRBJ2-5,CASSLTGTSGVKYQETQYF
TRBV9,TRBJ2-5,CASSVGQSGFIQETQYF
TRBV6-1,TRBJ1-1,CASSFGPKPEAFF
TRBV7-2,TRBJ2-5,CASSLSRDGGIQYF
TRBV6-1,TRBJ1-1,CASRKKVNTEAFF
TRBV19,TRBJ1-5,CASGQGRQPQHF
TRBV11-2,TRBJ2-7,CASSQQSPEQYF
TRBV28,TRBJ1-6,CAAGVSGNNSPLHF
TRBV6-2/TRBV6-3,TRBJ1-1,CASSHGGSEAFF
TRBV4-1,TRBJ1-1,CASSQDSVGEAFF
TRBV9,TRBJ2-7,CASSVVGEQWQYF
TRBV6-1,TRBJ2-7,CASSGTGMDEQYF
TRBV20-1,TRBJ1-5,CSAPPRVGQPQHF
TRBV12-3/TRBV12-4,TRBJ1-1,CASSLAGTGVTEAFF
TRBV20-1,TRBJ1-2,CSASHDRQGFNYGYTF
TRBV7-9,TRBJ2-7,CASSVQGHEQYF
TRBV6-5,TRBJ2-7,CASSYSGASSYEQYF
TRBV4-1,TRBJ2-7,CASSQVMTGKAYEQYF
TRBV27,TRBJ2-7,CASSFNKGGYEQYF
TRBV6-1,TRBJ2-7,CASRKDREEQYF
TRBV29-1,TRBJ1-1,CSASGRRGTEAFF
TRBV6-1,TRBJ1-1,CASSGPGFKNGAFF
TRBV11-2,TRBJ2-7,CASSLRPAYEQYF
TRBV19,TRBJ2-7,CASSIAGRTEQYF
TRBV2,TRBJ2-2,CASRGPYTGELFF
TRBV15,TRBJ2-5,CATSRPTRGEETQYF
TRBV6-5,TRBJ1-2,CASSYHTGQVHYGYTF
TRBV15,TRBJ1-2,CATSRDFGVYYGSTF
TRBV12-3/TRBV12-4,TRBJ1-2,CASGRTGNYGYTF
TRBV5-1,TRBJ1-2,CASSWGGDQGSYTF
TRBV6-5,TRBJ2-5,CASSYSGQGKTQYF
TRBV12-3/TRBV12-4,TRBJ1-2,CASTRRDKGYTF
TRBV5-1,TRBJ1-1,CASSEMPGANTEAFF
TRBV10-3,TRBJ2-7,CAIRDRDNSYEQYF
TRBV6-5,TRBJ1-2,CASSYSGGTGGYGYTF
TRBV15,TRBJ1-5,CATSDRTRGPQHF
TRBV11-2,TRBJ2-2,CASSLRGRDESNTGELFF
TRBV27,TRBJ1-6,CASSLSGQGDSPLHF
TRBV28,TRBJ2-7,CASSLYLGSSYEQYF
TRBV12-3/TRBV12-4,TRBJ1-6,CASRGQGSPLHF
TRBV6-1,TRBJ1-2,CASSDPGGAGYGYTF
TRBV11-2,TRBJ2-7,CASNRDGNSYEQYF